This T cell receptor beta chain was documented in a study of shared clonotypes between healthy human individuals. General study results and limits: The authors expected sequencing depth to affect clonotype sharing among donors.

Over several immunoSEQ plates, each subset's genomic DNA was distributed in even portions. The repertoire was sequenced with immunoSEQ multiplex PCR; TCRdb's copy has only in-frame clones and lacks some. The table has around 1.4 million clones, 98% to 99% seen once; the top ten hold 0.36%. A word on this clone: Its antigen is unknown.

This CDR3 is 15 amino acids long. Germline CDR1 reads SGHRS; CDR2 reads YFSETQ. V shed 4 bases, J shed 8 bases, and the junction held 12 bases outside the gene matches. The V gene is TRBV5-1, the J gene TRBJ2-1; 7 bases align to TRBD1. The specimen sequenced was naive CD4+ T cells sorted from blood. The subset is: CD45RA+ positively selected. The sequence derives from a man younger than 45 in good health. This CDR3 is CASSPQGSLSDEQFF. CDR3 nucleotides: TGCGCCAGCAGCCCACAGGGGTCCTTATCTGATGAGCAGTTCTTC.